This T cell receptor beta chain was obtained from a study of cytomegalovirus exposure and HLA in healthy donors. Study findings and constraints: In a later analysis, the majority of CMV-associated beta chains seemingly showed HLA restriction. Data from an earlier analysis indicated that most TCR beta V segments were productive either about 87% or about 30% of the time.

This CDR3 is 16 amino acids long. Trimming left V 0 bases short and J 3 bases short, with 12 bases between. Germline CDR1 and CDR2: SGHRS and YFSETQ. The PCR ran on 60 Vbeta and 13 Jbeta primers. The assay was immunoSEQ multiplex PCR, and TCRdb's table has in-frame clones only and misses some. In total, the table holds about 65,000 clones. As regards this clone: What it recognizes is unknown.

Donors in the study were healthy people who gave bone marrow. Donors were ostensibly healthy at sampling, although undocumented immune exposures were probable. The sequence derives from a boy between 10 and 17 years old in good health and CMV-seronegative. The J gene is TRBJ1-4, the V gene TRBV5-1; no firm D call. The specimen was PBMCs. CDR3 coding DNA: TGCGCCAGCAGCTTGGGTCGGGGTAGGGCTAATGAAAAACTGTTTTTT. Encoded protein: CASSLGRGRANEKLFF.